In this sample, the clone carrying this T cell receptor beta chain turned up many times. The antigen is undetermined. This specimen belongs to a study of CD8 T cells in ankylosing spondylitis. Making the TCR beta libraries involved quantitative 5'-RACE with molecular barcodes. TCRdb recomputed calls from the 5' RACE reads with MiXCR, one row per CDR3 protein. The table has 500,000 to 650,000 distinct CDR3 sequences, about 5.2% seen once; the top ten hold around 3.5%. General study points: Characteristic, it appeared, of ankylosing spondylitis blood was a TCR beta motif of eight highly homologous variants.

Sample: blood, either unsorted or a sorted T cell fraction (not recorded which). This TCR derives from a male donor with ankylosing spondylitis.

CDR3 region: CASSVGIQAEKLFF. The CDR3 nucleotides read TGTGCCAGCAGCGTAGGAATCCAGGCGGAAAAACTGTTTTTT. The chain joins TRBV9 to TRBJ1-4; D call uncertain. The CDR3 is made up of 14 amino acids. V lost 0 bases, J lost 8 bases, and 11 bases lay in between. Per the germline V gene, CDR1 is SGDLS and CDR2 is YYNGEE.